The rows below give T cell receptor beta chains drawn from one sample of a study of T cell responses to AZD1222 COVID-19 vaccine. Assay: immunoSEQ multiplex PCR; the TCRdb copy retains only in-frame clones and omits some. The data show roughly 140,000 clones, 85% to 90% seen once. The starting material was peripheral blood, obtained 28 days after the second AZD1222 dose. These receptors originate from an adult who received the AZD1222 COVID-19 vaccine. CDR3s include the opening cysteine and the closing phenylalanine or tryptophan.

V	J	CDR3
TRBV29-1	TRBJ1-1	CSVDRLGGAFF
TRBV23-1	TRBJ2-3	CASSHRTSGMADTQYF
TRBV24-1	TRBJ2-5	CATGSGETQYF
TRBV29-1	TRBJ1-3	CSATGYSGNTIYF
TRBV10-3	TRBJ1-2	CAISPGSPNYGYTF
TRBV19	TRBJ2-7	CASSIQALSYEQYF
TRBV4-3	TRBJ2-5	CASSRRDQETQYF
TRBV9	TRBJ1-4	CASSVGWGPWEKLFF
TRBV5-6	TRBJ2-3	CASSSIKTQYF
TRBV7-2	TRBJ1-6	CASSLGTANSPLHF
TRBV5-1	TRBJ2-5	CASSALHPGQPYQETQYF
TRBV11-2	TRBJ2-5	CASSLDGRQGETQYF
TRBV29-1	TRBJ2-5	CSVEDPPGLGSFGSLQETQYF
TRBV5-6	TRBJ2-7	CASSPDPRQVGYEQYF
TRBV19	TRBJ1-6	CASSQYGAQGSPLHF
TRBV28	TRBJ1-4	CASSLAGEKLFF
TRBV7-2	TRBJ2-2	CASSPTSGREQTGELFF
TRBV11-2	TRBJ1-1	CASSLVMDTEAFF